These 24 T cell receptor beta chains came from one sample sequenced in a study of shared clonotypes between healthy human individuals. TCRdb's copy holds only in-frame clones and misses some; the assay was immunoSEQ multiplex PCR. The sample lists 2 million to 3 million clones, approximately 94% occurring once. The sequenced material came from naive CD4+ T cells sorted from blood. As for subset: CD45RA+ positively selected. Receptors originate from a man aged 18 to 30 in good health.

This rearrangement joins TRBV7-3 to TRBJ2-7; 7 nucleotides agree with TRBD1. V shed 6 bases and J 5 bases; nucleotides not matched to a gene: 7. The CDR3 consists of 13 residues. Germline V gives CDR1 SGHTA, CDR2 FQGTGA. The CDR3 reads CASRYTGVHEQYF. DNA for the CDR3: TGTGCCAGCAGGTATACAGGGGTCCACGAGCAGTACTTC.

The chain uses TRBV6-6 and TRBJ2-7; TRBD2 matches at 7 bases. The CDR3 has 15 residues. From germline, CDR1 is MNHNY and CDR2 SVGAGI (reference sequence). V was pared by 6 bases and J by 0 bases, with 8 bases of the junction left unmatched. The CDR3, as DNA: TGTGCCAGCAGACCTAGCGGACGGAGCTCCTACGAGCAGTACTTC. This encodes CASRPSGRSSYEQYF.

CDR3 sequence reads: CASSSQAGETQYF. The CDR3 DNA reads TGTGCCAGCAGTTCACAGGCGGGGGAGACCCAGTACTTC. V is TRBV7-2 and J is TRBJ2-5; possibly TRBD2 for D (6 bases). CDR3 length equals 13 residues. Germline lookup yields CDR1 SGHTA and CDR2 FQGNSA. Trimming removed 6 bases at V and 5 bases at J, with 13 bases between.

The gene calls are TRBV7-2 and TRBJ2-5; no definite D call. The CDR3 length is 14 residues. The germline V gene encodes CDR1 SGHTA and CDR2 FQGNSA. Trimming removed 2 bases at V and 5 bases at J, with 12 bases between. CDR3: CASSLPPLQETQYF. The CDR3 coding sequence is TGTGCCAGCAGCTTACCACCATTACAGGAGACCCAGTACTTC.

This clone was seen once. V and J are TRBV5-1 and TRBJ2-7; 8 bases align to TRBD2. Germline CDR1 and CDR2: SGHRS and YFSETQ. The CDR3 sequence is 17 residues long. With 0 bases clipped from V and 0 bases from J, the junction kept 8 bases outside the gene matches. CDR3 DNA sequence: TGCGCCAGCAGCTTGGCCCCTAGCGGGTGGGACTCCTACGAGCAGTACTTC. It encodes CASSLAPSGWDSYEQYF.

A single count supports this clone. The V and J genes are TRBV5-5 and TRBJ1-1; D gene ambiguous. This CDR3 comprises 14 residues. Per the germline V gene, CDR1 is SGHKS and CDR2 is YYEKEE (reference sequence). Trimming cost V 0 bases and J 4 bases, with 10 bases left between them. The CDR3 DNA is TGTGCCAGCAGCTTGGGTTTCATCGGCACTGAAGCTTTCTTT. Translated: CASSLGFIGTEAFF.

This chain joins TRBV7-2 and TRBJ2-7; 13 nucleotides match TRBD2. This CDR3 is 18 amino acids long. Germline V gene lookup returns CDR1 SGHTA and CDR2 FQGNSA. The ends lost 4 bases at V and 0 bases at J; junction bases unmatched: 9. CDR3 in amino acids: CASSSTWTSGSPSYEQYF. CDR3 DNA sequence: TGTGCCAGCAGCTCGACGTGGACTAGCGGGAGTCCCTCCTACGAGCAGTACTTC.

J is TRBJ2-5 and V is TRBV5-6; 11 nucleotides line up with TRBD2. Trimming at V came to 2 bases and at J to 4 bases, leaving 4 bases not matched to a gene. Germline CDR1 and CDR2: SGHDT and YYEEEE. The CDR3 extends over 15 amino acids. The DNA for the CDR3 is TGTGCCAGCAGCTTCTGGCTAGCGGGGGGAGAGACCCAGTACTTC. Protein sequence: CASSFWLAGGETQYF.

The CDR3 region has the DNA TGTGCCAGCACCCTGGAAAGCACTCGCTACGAGCAGTACTTC. It is translated as CASTLESTRYEQYF. The rearrangement links TRBV2 to TRBJ2-7; D not certain. Germline V gene sequence: CDR1 SNHLY, CDR2 FYNNEI. V was cut by 7 bases and J by 3 bases, with 16 bases left in between. The CDR3 has 14 amino acids.

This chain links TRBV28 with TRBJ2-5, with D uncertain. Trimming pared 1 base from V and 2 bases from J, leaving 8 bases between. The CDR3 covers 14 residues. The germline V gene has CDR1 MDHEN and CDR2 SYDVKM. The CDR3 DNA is TGTGCCAGCAGTTTATACTCCTCTCAAGAGACCCAGTACTTC. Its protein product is CASSLYSSQETQYF.

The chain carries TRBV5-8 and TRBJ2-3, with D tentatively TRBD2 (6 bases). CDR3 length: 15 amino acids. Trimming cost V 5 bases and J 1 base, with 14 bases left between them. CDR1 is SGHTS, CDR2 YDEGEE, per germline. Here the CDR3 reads CASRTRDSGTDTQYF. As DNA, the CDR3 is TGTGCCAGCAGGACCCGGGACTCGGGCACAGATACGCAGTATTTT.

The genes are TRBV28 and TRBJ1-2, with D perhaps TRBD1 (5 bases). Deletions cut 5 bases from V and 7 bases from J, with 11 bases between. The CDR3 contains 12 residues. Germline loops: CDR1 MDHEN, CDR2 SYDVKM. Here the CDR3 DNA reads TGTGCCAGCAGTGGGTCGGGGGGTGGCTACACCTTC. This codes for CASSGSGGGYTF.

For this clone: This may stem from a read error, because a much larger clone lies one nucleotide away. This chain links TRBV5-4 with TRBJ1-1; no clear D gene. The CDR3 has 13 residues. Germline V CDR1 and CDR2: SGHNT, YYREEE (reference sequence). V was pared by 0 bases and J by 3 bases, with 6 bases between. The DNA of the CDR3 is TGTGCCAGCAGCTTGGAATGGGACACTGAAGCTTTCTTT. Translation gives CASSLEWDTEAFF.

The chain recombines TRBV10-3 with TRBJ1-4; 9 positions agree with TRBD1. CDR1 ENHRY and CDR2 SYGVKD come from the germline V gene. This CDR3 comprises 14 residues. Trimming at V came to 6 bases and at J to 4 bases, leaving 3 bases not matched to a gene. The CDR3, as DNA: TGTGCCATCAGAGGACAGGGGAATAATGAAAAACTGTTTTTT. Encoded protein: CAIRGQGNNEKLFF.

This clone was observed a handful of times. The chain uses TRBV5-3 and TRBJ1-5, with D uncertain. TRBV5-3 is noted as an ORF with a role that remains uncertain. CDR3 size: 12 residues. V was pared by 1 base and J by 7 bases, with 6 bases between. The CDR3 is CARSLTDQPQHF. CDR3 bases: TGTGCCAGAAGCTTGACGGACCAGCCCCAGCATTTT.

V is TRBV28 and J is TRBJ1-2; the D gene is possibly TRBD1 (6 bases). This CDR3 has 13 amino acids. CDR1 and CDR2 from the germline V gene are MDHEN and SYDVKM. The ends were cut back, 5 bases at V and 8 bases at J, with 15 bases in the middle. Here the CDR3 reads CASSQGKGVGYTF. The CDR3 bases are TGTGCCAGCAGTCAGGGGAAGGGCGTAGGCTACACCTTC.

In nucleotides, the CDR3 is TGCGCCAGCAGCCAAGGTGGACTAGCGGGGCCTGAGCAGTTCTTC. Its protein product is CASSQGGLAGPEQFF. The rearrangement uses TRBV4-1 and TRBJ2-1; 12 bases align to TRBD2. Germline assignment: CDR1 MGHRA and CDR2 YSYEKL. The V and J ends lost 1 base and 9 bases, in that order; junction bases with no gene match: 4. CDR3 length: 15 amino acids.

Here the CDR3 DNA reads TGTGCCAGCAGTGGAATCTCCTCTGGAAACACCATATATTTT. The encoded protein is CASSGISSGNTIYF. The V and J genes are TRBV25-1 and TRBJ1-3; D uncertain. V shed 4 bases and J shed 0 bases, with 7 bases lying between them. There are 14 residues in the CDR3. Germline CDR1 and CDR2: MGHDK and SYGVNS.

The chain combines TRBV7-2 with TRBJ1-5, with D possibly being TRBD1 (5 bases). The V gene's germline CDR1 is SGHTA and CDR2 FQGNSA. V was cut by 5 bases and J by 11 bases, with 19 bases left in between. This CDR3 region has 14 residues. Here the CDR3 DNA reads TGTGCCAGCAGCGGACATAAGGCCCCTTGGGCCCAGCATTTT. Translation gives CASSGHKAPWAQHF.

The CDR3 reads CASSRGTHEQYF. CDR3 nucleotides: TGTGCCAGTAGTAGAGGTACCCACGAGCAGTACTTC. The V gene is TRBV19, the J gene TRBJ2-7; D unresolved. CDR3 length: 12 residues. Germline V CDR1 and CDR2: LNHDA, SQIVND (reference sequence). Between the trimmed V and J ends, which lost 4 bases and 5 bases, there was a span of 9 bases.

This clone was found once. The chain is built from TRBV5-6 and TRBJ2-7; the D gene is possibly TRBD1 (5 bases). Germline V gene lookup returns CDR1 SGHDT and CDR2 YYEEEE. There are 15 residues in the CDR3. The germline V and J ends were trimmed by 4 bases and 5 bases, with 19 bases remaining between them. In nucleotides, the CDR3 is TGTGCCAGCAGCCCGGCCAGGGTTTCTAGAGACGAGCAGTACTTC. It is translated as CASSPARVSRDEQYF.

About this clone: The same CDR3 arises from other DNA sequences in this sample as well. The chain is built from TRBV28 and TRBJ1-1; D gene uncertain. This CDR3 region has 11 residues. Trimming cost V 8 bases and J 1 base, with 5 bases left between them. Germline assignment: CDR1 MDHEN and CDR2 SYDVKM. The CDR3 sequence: CASRQNTEAFF. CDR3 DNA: TGTGCCAGCCGACAGAACACTGAAGCTTTCTTT.

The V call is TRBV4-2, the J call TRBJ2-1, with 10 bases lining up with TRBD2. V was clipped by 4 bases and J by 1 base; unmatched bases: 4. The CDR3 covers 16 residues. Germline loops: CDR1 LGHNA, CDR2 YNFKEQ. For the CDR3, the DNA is TGTGCCAGCAGCCCCGGACTAGCGGCGTCCTACAATGAGCAGTTCTTC. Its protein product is CASSPGLAASYNEQFF.

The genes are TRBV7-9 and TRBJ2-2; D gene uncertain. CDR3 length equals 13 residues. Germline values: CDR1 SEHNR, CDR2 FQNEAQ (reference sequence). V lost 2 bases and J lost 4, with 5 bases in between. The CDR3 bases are TGTGCCAGCAGCTTAATGGGCACCGGGGAGCTGTTTTTT. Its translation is CASSLMGTGELFF.